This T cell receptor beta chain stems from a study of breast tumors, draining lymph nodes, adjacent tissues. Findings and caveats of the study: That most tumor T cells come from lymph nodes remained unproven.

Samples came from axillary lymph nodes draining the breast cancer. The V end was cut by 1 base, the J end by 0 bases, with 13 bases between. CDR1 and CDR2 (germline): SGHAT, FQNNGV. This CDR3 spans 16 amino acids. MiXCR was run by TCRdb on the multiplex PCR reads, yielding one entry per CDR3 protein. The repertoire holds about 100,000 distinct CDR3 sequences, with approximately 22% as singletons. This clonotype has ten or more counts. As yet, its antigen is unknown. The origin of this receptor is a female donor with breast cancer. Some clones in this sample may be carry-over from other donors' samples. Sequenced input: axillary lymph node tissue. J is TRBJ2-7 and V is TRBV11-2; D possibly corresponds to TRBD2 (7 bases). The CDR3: CASSLVLGGGSYEQYF. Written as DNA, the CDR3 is TGTGCCAGCAGCTTAGTTCTGGGAGGGGGCTCCTACGAGCAGTACTTC. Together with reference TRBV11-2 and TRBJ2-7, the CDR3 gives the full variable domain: EAGVAQSPRYKIIEKRQSVAFWCNPISGHATLYWYQQILGQGPKLLIQFQNNGVVDDSQLPKDRFSAERLKGVDSTLKIQPAKLEDSAVYLCASSLVLGGGSYEQYFGPGTRLTVT.